This TCR beta chain is drawn from a study of control samples from healthy donors and cancer patients (dated by TCRdb to 2018 to 2020). The CDR3, cysteine through phenylalanine, is 13 amino acids long. Only the CDR3 portion is preserved as DNA: 39 bases, with reading frame beginning at the first base. V gives up 5 bases and J gives up 5 bases, and the segment between their germline ends measures 12 bases. CDR1 SGDLS and CDR2 YYNGEE were looked up in the germline V gene. Library preparation was by the immunoSEQ multiplex PCR assay. As stored in TCRdb, this immuneACCESS dataset retains in-frame rearrangements with V and J assigned. A fraction of the clones does not appear; measured against another copy, unresolved V genes explain less than half of the discrepancy, and the remainder lacks a known reason. A total of 100,000 to 120,000 clones appear in this sample, 70% to 85% of them only once. Of the sample, roughly 6.5% is held by the ten largest clones.

A note on this clone: Its antigen is still unknown. Per-base qualities were not stored, and no clone one base away is much larger.

The sample comprised blood. The TCR sequence derives from a man aged 18-30 years in good health. The chain employs TRBV9 and TRBJ2-3; TRBD1 is a weak D gene call, 5 bases matching. The DNA sequence is given as TGTGCCAGCAGTCTTTCAAGGGGAGATACGCAGTATTTT. Its translation reads: CASSLSRGDTQYF.